These 18 T cell receptor beta chains share one sample of origin, sequenced in a study of cytomegalovirus exposure and HLA in healthy donors. Vbeta (60) and Jbeta (13) primers were used in the PCR. TCRdb's copy holds only in-frame clones and misses some; the assay was immunoSEQ multiplex PCR. The data contain over 150,000 clones, approximately 76% of them singletons. Sequences were obtained from PBMCs. Receptor source: a man in his fifties or sixties in good health and CMV-seronegative.

The J gene is TRBJ2-7, the V gene TRBV5-1; 7 nucleotides agree with TRBD1. Germline V gives CDR1 SGHRS, CDR2 YFSETQ. J lost 3 bases, V lost 6 bases, and 6 bases had no gene match. The CDR3 length is 13 residues. The CDR3: CASTRQGFYEQYF. The CDR3 region has the DNA TGCGCCAGCACCCGACAGGGCTTCTACGAGCAGTACTTC.

The chain carries TRBV10-2 and TRBJ2-3; 10 bases are a match to TRBD2. The CDR3 spans 19 residues. The ends lost 4 bases at V and 0 bases at J; junction bases unmatched: 13. Germline V gene sequence: CDR1 WSHSY, CDR2 SAAADI. The CDR3 nucleotides are TGCGCCAGCAGTGTCCCCATAGCGGGAGGATTCCTTAGCACAGATACGCAGTATTTT. Translated, it gives CASSVPIAGGFLSTDTQYF.

The genes are TRBV10-3 and TRBJ2-3; maybe TRBD1 (5 bases). CDR1 and CDR2 from the germline V gene are ENHRY and SYGVKD. CDR3 length equals 17 residues. Trimming shortened V by 8 bases and J by 0 bases, and 21 bases separated the two germline ends. CDR3 sequence (DNA): TGTGCCATCGATCAAGTGGGGCCAGGTAAAAGCACAGATACGCAGTATTTT. It yields the protein CAIDQVGPGKSTDTQYF.

J is TRBJ1-1 and V is TRBV7-8; maybe TRBD1 (6 bases). Between the trimmed V and J ends, which lost 5 bases and 5 bases, there was a span of 21 bases. The CDR3 has 16 amino acids. Germline CDR1 and CDR2: SGHVS and FQNEAQ. CDR3 DNA sequence: TGTGCCAGCAGCCCGGGGGAGGGCAGGGGAAGGACTGAAGCTTTCTTT. Translated, it gives CASSPGEGRGRTEAFF. Based on the CDR3 plus reference TRBV7-8 and TRBJ1-1, the full variable domain is GAGVSQSPRYKVAKRGQDVALRCDPISGHVSLFWYQQALGQGPEFLTYFQNEAQLDKSGLPSDRFFAERPEGSVSTLKIQRTQQEDSAVYLCASSPGEGRGRTEAFFGQGTRLTVV.

J is TRBJ1-2 and V is TRBV5-4; TRBD1 agrees at 9 bases. The ends lost 1 base at V and 4 bases at J; junction bases unmatched: 8. Germline lookup yields CDR1 SGHNT and CDR2 YYREEE (reference sequence). This CDR3 spans 16 amino acids. The CDR3 DNA is TGTGCCAGCAGCTTGTGGGGGACAGGGTTTGGCTATGGCTACACCTTC. Its protein product is CASSLWGTGFGYGYTF.

V usage is TRBV6-1 and J usage is TRBJ2-7, with TRBD2 as a possible D gene (5 bases). The CDR3 runs 14 residues. Germline V lookup: CDR1 MNHNS, CDR2 SASEGT. With 6 bases removed from V and 0 bases from J, the gap between germline ends came to 12 bases. The CDR3 spells CASSWTPTSYEQYF. CDR3 in DNA: TGTGCCAGCAGCTGGACTCCCACCTCCTACGAGCAGTACTTC.

The chain recombines TRBV29-1 with TRBJ1-2, with 8 bases that match TRBD1. The length of the CDR3 is 15 residues. V trimming: 7 bases; J trimming: 2 bases; junction bases outside the gene matches: 12. Germline CDR1 and CDR2: SQVTM and ANQGSEA. CDR3 in DNA: TGCAGCGCCTCACAGGGGGGGGGCCGGAACTATGGCTACACCTTC. The encoded protein is CSASQGGGRNYGYTF.

This clone appeared a few times. The rearrangement joins TRBV28 to TRBJ2-7; a weak D match, TRBD1 (7 bases). Germline CDR1 reads MDHEN; CDR2 reads SYDVKM. Trimming pared 7 bases from V and 6 bases from J, leaving 25 bases between. The CDR3 has 16 amino acids. Here the CDR3 reads CASIQGGRFLGGEQYF. The CDR3 DNA sequence: TGTGCCAGCATCCAGGGGGGCAGGTTCCTAGGGGGCGAGCAGTACTTC.

This sequence joins TRBV2 and TRBJ2-2; D perhaps matches TRBD1 (6 bases). The V gene lost 6 bases and the J gene lost 3 bases, with 11 bases spanning the gap. In germline, CDR1 is SNHLY, CDR2 FYNNEI. The CDR3 is 14 residues long. The CDR3 protein is CASRRTDYTGELFF. CDR3 nucleotide sequence: TGTGCCAGCAGAAGGACAGATTACACCGGGGAGCTGTTTTTT.

The rearrangement joins TRBV28 to TRBJ1-1; D is undetermined. Germline V gene sequence: CDR1 MDHEN, CDR2 SYDVKM. Trimming removed 1 base from V and 10 bases from J, with 10 bases in between. The CDR3 consists of 12 residues. As DNA, the CDR3 is TGTGCCAGCAGTTTATCCCCCTCGGGAGCTTTCTTT. Its translation is CASSLSPSGAFF. Drawing the rest from reference TRBV28 and TRBJ1-1, the complete variable domain is DVKVTQSSRYLVKRTGEKVFLECVQDMDHENMFWYRQDPGLGLRLIYFSYDVKMKEKGDIPEGYSVSREKKERFSLILESASTNQTSMYLCASSLSPSGAFFGQGTRLTVV.

V usage is TRBV5-5 and J usage is TRBJ1-2; 10 bases map to TRBD1. This CDR3 region has 15 residues. Trimming took 2 bases from V and 4 from J; bases not matched to a gene: 5. Germline V gene lookup returns CDR1 SGHKS and CDR2 YYEKEE (reference sequence). Here the CDR3 reads CASSFDRGQVYGYTF. In DNA form, the CDR3 reads TGTGCCAGCAGCTTCGACAGGGGGCAGGTCTATGGCTACACCTTC.

The chain recombines TRBV19 with TRBJ1-5, with TRBD1 matching over 10 bases. The CDR3 runs 14 residues. V trimming: 5 bases; J trimming: 5 bases; junction bases outside the gene matches: 3. The germline V gene encodes CDR1 LNHDA and CDR2 SQIVND (reference sequence). CDR3 loop: CASSDRGLYQPQHF. CDR3 DNA sequence: TGTGCCAGTAGTGACAGGGGGCTATATCAGCCCCAGCATTTT.

The chain employs TRBV19 and TRBJ2-5; 9 bases match TRBD2. The CDR3 runs to 15 residues. CDR1 is LNHDA, CDR2 SQIVND, per germline (reference sequence). The V and J ends lost 3 bases and 5 bases, in that order; junction bases with no gene match: 7. The CDR3 DNA sequence: TGTGCCAGTAGTATTCAGCGGGGGGCGCCCGAGACCCAGTACTTC. It specifies CASSIQRGAPETQYF. Full variable domain (outside the CDR3, taken from reference TRBV19 and TRBJ2-5): DGGITQSPKYLFRKEGQNVTLSCEQNLNHDAMYWYRQDPGQGLRLIYYSQIVNDFQKGDIAEGYSVSREKKESFPLTVTSAQKNPTAFYLCASSIQRGAPETQYFGPGTRLLVL.

The rearrangement uses TRBV6-1 and TRBJ2-7; 8 bases fit TRBD1. The J segment lost 9 bases and the V segment lost 1 base, leaving 8 bases of the junction unmatched. Germline values: CDR1 MNHNS, CDR2 SASEGT. CDR3 size: 14 residues. CDR3 sequence (DNA): TGTGCCAGCAGTGAAGGCCGACAGGGGACGTTGCAGTACTTC. Its protein product is CASSEGRQGTLQYF.

Only a few counts were recorded for this clone. The rearrangement uses TRBV7-9 and TRBJ1-1; D unresolved. Between the trimmed V and J ends, which lost 1 base and 1 base, there was a span of 7 bases. Germline V gene sequence: CDR1 SEHNR, CDR2 FQNEAQ (reference sequence). The CDR3 runs 14 residues. The DNA for the CDR3 is TGTGCCAGCAGCTTAGGCGCGCGGAACACTGAAGCTTTCTTT. Its protein product is CASSLGARNTEAFF.

The chain recombines TRBV9 with TRBJ1-6; D is possibly TRBD1 (5 bases). Germline values: CDR1 SGDLS, CDR2 YYNGEE. The CDR3 contains 14 residues. V lost 1 base to trimming and J lost 6 bases, with 8 bases between them. The CDR3 here is CASSVSTVNSPLHF. CDR3 DNA sequence: TGTGCCAGCAGCGTATCGACAGTTAATTCACCCCTCCACTTT.

The CDR3 DNA is TGCGCCAGCAGCCCCGGACAGGGGGCTCTGGATGAGCAGTTCTTC. Translating it yields CASSPGQGALDEQFF. V is TRBV5-1 and J is TRBJ2-1, with 11 bases lining up with TRBD1. J was trimmed by 8 bases and V by 4 bases; bases with no gene match: 8. The germline V gene encodes CDR1 SGHRS and CDR2 YFSETQ. CDR3 length equals 15 residues.

On this clone itself: The sample contains more than one DNA sequence encoding this CDR3. This sequence joins TRBV11-2 and TRBJ1-1; D is unclear. The CDR3 spans 14 residues. V lost 3 bases and J lost 6, with 14 bases in between. In germline, CDR1 is SGHAT, CDR2 FQNNGV. Here the CDR3 DNA reads TGTGCCAGCAGCTTTACGGAGGGATACTCTGAAGCTTTCTTT. Translating gives CASSFTEGYSEAFF.